This TCR beta chain was captured by sequencing in a study of T-cell memory formation after mild COVID-19. About the research overall: The TCR clusters were mostly specific to one donor.

Study-wide findings and caveats: Later expanders leaned CD4+, whereas clones that contracted between day 15 and 85 were balanced CD4/CD8. Clonal second-wave expansions that peaked on day 37 had unconfirmed SARS-CoV-2 specificity.

The CDR3 is 15 residues long. The V and J ends lost 2 bases and 5 bases respectively, with 15 bases between them. CDR1 MNHEY and CDR2 SMNVEV come from the germline V gene (reference sequence). This clonotype occurred a few times. Its antigen is still unknown. 5'RACE, which relied on constant-segment primers, yielded TCR alpha and TCR beta cDNA libraries carrying sample barcodes and UMIs. Using its own MiXCR run on the 5' RACE reads, TCRdb lists one record per CDR3 protein. The table has about 82,000 distinct CDR3 sequences, roughly 13% seen once. The chain has TRBV27 and TRBJ1-1; the D is unclear. Sequencing was performed on PBMCs or a T cell subset sorted from them (not recorded which). This TCR was sampled from a man aged 18 to 29 who had mild COVID-19 (a few samples of this study predate the infection). Cell type and time point are not known. CDR3: CASSLLAVGNTEAFF. The CDR3 coding sequence is TGTGCCAGCAGTTTACTCGCGGTGGGGAATACTGAAGCTTTCTTT.